Below are 14 T cell receptor beta chains sequenced from a single sample in a study of T cells in Graves' hyperthyroidism and ophthalmopathy. The CDR3 regions of TCR beta were amplified from RNA transcripts. TCR CDR3 regions were first amplified by RT-PCR with HTBI primers. TCRdb passed the multiplex PCR reads through MiXCR, listing each CDR3 protein once. Of fewer than 600,000 distinct CDR3 sequences in the sample, around 15% were seen once. Sequencing was performed on blood. The receptor source for this set is a woman in her late teens or twenties with Graves' hyperthyroidism.

This clonotype was seen ten or more times. J is TRBJ1-3 and V is TRBV11-3; D perhaps matches TRBD1 (6 bases). This CDR3 comprises 14 residues. With 10 bases removed from V and 2 bases from J, the gap between germline ends came to 15 bases. Germline values: CDR1 SGHNT, CDR2 YENEEA. The CDR3 DNA is TGTGCCACCACCCAAGGGACAACTGGAAACACCATATATTTT. Encoded protein: CATTQGTTGNTIYF.

This clonotype was counted ten times or more. The V call is TRBV11-2, the J call TRBJ1-1, with no clear D. CDR3 size: 15 residues. V was shortened by 2 bases and J by 3 bases, with 13 bases between the two germline ends. Germline values: CDR1 SGHAT, CDR2 FQNNGV. This chain's CDR3 is CASSLMTEEYTEAFF. Written as DNA, the CDR3 is TGTGCCAGCAGCTTAATGACTGAGGAGTACACTGAAGCTTTCTTT.

The chain recombines TRBV2 with TRBJ2-3, with no clear D. The V end lost 1 base, the J end lost 6 bases, and 14 bases lay between the germline ends. The CDR3 spans 15 residues. Germline V lookup: CDR1 SNHLY, CDR2 FYNNEI. The DNA for the CDR3 is TGTGCCAGCAGTGAAGGTCGTGTCAGCAGGGATACGCAGTATTTT. It is translated as CASSEGRVSRDTQYF.

In its sample, this clonotype was seen many times. The chain carries TRBV20-1 and TRBJ2-1; TRBD2 is a possible D gene (7 bases). The CDR3 contains 14 residues. Trimming cost V 5 bases and J 9 bases, with 20 bases left between them. Germline-derived CDR1 and CDR2 are DFQATT and SNEGSKA (reference sequence). CDR3 amino acids: CSAQGGGEGVEQFF. CDR3 nucleotides: TGCAGTGCTCAGGGCGGGGGCGAAGGGGTTGAGCAGTTCTTC.

This clonotype was counted only a few times. The chain has TRBV5-1 and TRBJ2-1, with 12 bases identical to TRBD2. The CDR3 sequence is 15 residues long. The V gene's germline CDR1 is SGHRS and CDR2 YFSETQ. Trimming cost V 3 bases and J 7 bases; bases outside gene matches: 5. CDR3 sequence reads: CASSSGLAGINEQFF. CDR3 nucleotide sequence: TGCGCCAGCAGCTCGGGACTAGCGGGTATTAATGAGCAGTTCTTC.

This clonotype was observed many times. The rearrangement joins TRBV5-1 to TRBJ1-2; 7 bases agree with TRBD1. Germline assignment: CDR1 SGHRS and CDR2 YFSETQ. With V trimmed by 0 bases and J by 6 bases, 5 bases remained unmatched. This CDR3 contains 14 residues. CDR3 in amino acids: CASSLGQGANGYTF. The CDR3 DNA sequence: TGCGCCAGCAGCTTGGGACAGGGCGCGAATGGCTACACCTTC.

V gene TRBV20-1 combines with J gene TRBJ2-1; 8 nucleotides agree with TRBD2. The length of the CDR3 is 13 residues. The J segment lost 6 bases and the V segment lost 7 bases, leaving 8 bases of the junction unmatched. CDR1 is DFQATT and CDR2 is SNEGSKA in the germline V gene (reference sequence). The CDR3 is CSVLAGGPNEQFF. CDR3 coding DNA: TGCAGTGTTCTGGCGGGGGGCCCCAATGAGCAGTTCTTC.

Many counts were recorded for this clonotype. V gene TRBV19 combines with J gene TRBJ2-1; D might be TRBD1 or TRBD2, each matching 6 bases. The CDR3 extends over 14 amino acids. Germline values: CDR1 LNHDA, CDR2 SQIVND (reference sequence). The germline V and J ends were trimmed by 3 bases and 10 bases, with 16 bases remaining between them. The CDR3 nucleotides read TGTGCCAGTAGTATGCGGGAACAGGGCCCCGAGCAGTTCTTC. Translating gives CASSMREQGPEQFF.

This clonotype was seen repeatedly, ten times or more. This rearrangement joins TRBV30 to TRBJ1-2; D not certain. There are 14 residues in the CDR3. V lost 4 bases and J 4 bases, leaving 16 bases between the germline ends. From germline, CDR1 is GTSNPN and CDR2 SVGIG (reference sequence). This CDR3 is CAWIPPSRPYGYTF. For the CDR3, the DNA is TGTGCCTGGATCCCGCCCTCAAGGCCCTATGGCTACACCTTC.

DNA for the CDR3: TGCAGTGCTAACTATCGGACTAGCGGGTCCTACAATGAGCAGTTCTTC. Its translation: CSANYRTSGSYNEQFF. The chain has TRBV20-1 and TRBJ2-1, with 11 positions matching TRBD2. This CDR3 is 16 amino acids long. Germline-derived CDR1 and CDR2 are DFQATT and SNEGSKA (reference sequence). With 4 bases clipped from V and 1 base from J, the junction kept 6 bases outside the gene matches.

The chain joins TRBV5-1 to TRBJ1-1; D gene uncertain. Germline V lookup: CDR1 SGHRS, CDR2 YFSETQ. There are 15 residues in the CDR3. Deletions cut 0 bases from V and 5 bases from J, with 14 bases between. CDR3: CASSLVSEGGTEAFF. The CDR3 coding sequence is TGCGCCAGCAGCTTGGTATCTGAGGGCGGGACTGAAGCTTTCTTT.

This clonotype was seen a few times. The CDR3: CASSQGAEWSPGELFF. The CDR3 bases are TGCGCCAGCAGCCAAGGGGCGGAGTGGTCCCCCGGGGAGCTGTTTTTT. This chain joins TRBV4-1 and TRBJ2-2, with D uncertain. CDR1 is MGHRA and CDR2 is YSYEKL in the germline V gene. The CDR3 is 16 residues long. V was shortened by 1 base and J by 6 bases, with 15 bases between the two germline ends.

At least ten counts were recorded for this clonotype. The CDR3 DNA reads as TGCGCCAGCAGCTTGGAAGAGGTGGATTCACCCCTCCACTTT. Translation gives CASSLEEVDSPLHF. The chain couples TRBV5-1 to TRBJ1-6; D ambiguous. In germline, CDR1 is SGHRS, CDR2 YFSETQ. The CDR3 has 14 amino acids. V dropped 0 bases and J dropped 8 bases, with 9 bases sitting between them.

The sample holds many counts of this clonotype. The chain couples TRBV9 to TRBJ2-1; 7 bases fit TRBD2. This CDR3 contains 16 residues. The V and J ends lost 0 bases and 2 bases, in that order; junction bases with no gene match: 5. Per germline, CDR1 SGDLS and CDR2 YYNGEE. The chain's CDR3 is CASSVVSGGTYNEQFF. The CDR3 nucleotides are TGTGCCAGCAGCGTAGTTTCGGGAGGTACCTACAATGAGCAGTTCTTC.